These 15 T cell receptor beta chains were sequenced from one sample in a study of response to subunit inactivated influenza vaccine. From the RT-PCR reads, TCRdb called clonotypes with MiXCR, one entry per CDR3 protein. The sample includes about 570,000 distinct CDR3 sequences, approximately 10% of them seen just once. The material was PBMCs from blood, obtained on the day of vaccination. The receptors shown here come from a man between 50 and 59 years old who received an inactivated influenza vaccine.

This clonotype was seen more than once but under ten times. V and J are TRBV18 and TRBJ1-6, with TRBD1 identical over 7 bases. The junction had 6 bases not matched to a gene; V was cut back by 2 bases and J by 2 bases. The CDR3 contains 17 residues. CDR1 and CDR2 (germline): KGHSH, LQKENI. CDR3 in amino acids: CASSPDRARTYNSPLHF. DNA for the CDR3: TGTGCCAGCTCACCAGACAGGGCACGGACCTATAATTCACCCCTCCACTTT.

This clonotype was detected a few times. The chain links TRBV7-2 to TRBJ2-6, with a weak D call TRBD1 (6 bases). Per germline, CDR1 SGHTA and CDR2 FQGNSA. CDR3 length equals 14 residues. V lost 4 bases, J lost 7 bases, and 11 bases lay in between. CDR3 amino acids: CASSSTGFANVLTF. The CDR3 DNA is TGTGCCAGCAGCTCGACAGGATTCGCCAACGTCCTGACTTTC.

The chain uses TRBV20-1 and TRBJ1-1, with D possibly matching TRBD1 (5 bases). V dropped 6 bases and J dropped 8 bases, with 19 bases sitting between them. CDR1 DFQATT and CDR2 SNEGSKA come from the germline V gene (reference sequence). This CDR3 region has 13 residues. The DNA of the CDR3 is TGCAGTGCACCTAAATTGGGGGTGGCCGAAGCTTTCTTT. Protein product: CSAPKLGVAEAFF.

The rearrangement uses TRBV6-1 and TRBJ1-1; D gene ambiguous. The CDR3 spans 16 residues. Trimming cost V 6 bases and J 6 bases, with 23 bases left between them. In germline, CDR1 is MNHNS, CDR2 SASEGT. The CDR3 loop is CASRHTWAFRYPEAFF. CDR3 DNA: TGTGCCAGCAGGCATACATGGGCATTCCGGTACCCTGAAGCTTTCTTT.

This chain joins TRBV28 and TRBJ2-1; 10 nucleotides match TRBD1. The CDR3 has 16 residues. Germline CDR1 reads MDHEN; CDR2 reads SYDVKM. The ends lost 4 bases at V and 5 bases at J; junction bases unmatched: 8. The CDR3 sequence is CASSSTGQGKDNEQFF. CDR3 coding DNA: TGTGCCAGCAGTTCCACGGGACAGGGGAAGGACAATGAGCAGTTCTTC.

This rearrangement joins TRBV6-5 to TRBJ2-7, with 8 bases fitting TRBD2. Losses at the gene ends were 2 bases for V and 4 bases for J; bases not matched to a gene: 13. The CDR3 extends over 17 amino acids. Per germline, CDR1 MNHEY and CDR2 SVGAGI. CDR3 sequence reads: CASSYATPGLEGYEQYF. CDR3 DNA sequence: TGTGCCAGCAGTTACGCGACCCCGGGACTAGAAGGGTACGAGCAGTACTTC.

The sample holds a few counts of this clonotype. The chain employs TRBV20-1 and TRBJ2-1, with D perhaps TRBD1 (6 bases). The CDR3 runs 12 residues. The germline gives CDR1 DFQATT, CDR2 SNEGSKA (reference sequence). Between the trimmed V and J ends, which lost 3 bases and 8 bases, there was a span of 11 bases. CDR3 bases: TGCAGTGCTAGCCGCACAGGGTATGAGCAGTTCTTC. This codes for CSASRTGYEQFF.

The J gene is TRBJ1-1, the V gene TRBV15, with D uncertain. Germline CDR1 is LNHNV and CDR2 is YYDKDF (reference sequence). CDR3 length: 14 residues. V lost 7 bases and J 5 bases, leaving 17 bases between the germline ends. The CDR3 loop reads CATTPSKFSTEAFF. The CDR3 region has the DNA TGTGCCACCACTCCCTCGAAATTCTCGACTGAAGCTTTCTTT.

This clonotype was seen only a few times. This chain joins TRBV20-1 and TRBJ2-2; D unresolved. V was trimmed by 2 bases and J by 7 bases, leaving 5 bases between them. This CDR3 contains 11 residues. The germline V gene encodes CDR1 DFQATT and CDR2 SNEGSKA (reference sequence). CDR3 coding DNA: TGCAGTGCTAGATTAGGCGGGGAGCTGTTTTTT. This translates into CSARLGGELFF.

This clonotype has a handful of counts. The CDR3 DNA sequence: TGTGCCAGCAGCTTGCTACGGGAGAACAATGAGCAGTTCTTC. Its translation is CASSLLRENNEQFF. This chain links TRBV5-6 with TRBJ2-1; possibly TRBD2 for D (6 bases). Germline V gene data show CDR1 as SGHDT and CDR2 as YYEEEE. The CDR3 extends over 14 amino acids. Trimming removed 1 base at V and 5 bases at J, with 10 bases between.

This chain joins TRBV12-3 or TRBV12-4 and TRBJ1-2, with 8 bases lining up with TRBD1. J was trimmed by 2 bases and V by 3 bases; bases with no gene match: 8. There are 16 residues in the CDR3. The chain's CDR3 is CASSFDLTGGNYGYTF. For the CDR3, the DNA is TGTGCCAGCAGTTTTGACCTTACAGGGGGGAACTATGGCTACACCTTC.

Only a few counts were recorded for this clonotype. The J gene is TRBJ2-7, the V gene TRBV12-3 or TRBV12-4, with D perhaps TRBD1 (5 bases). This CDR3 is 15 amino acids long. V lost 4 bases and J lost 7, with 20 bases in between. As DNA, the CDR3 is TGTGCCAGCAGTTCAACCCCCCCAGGGCTCTATGAGCAGTACTTC. Its protein is CASSSTPPGLYEQYF.

In this sample, this clonotype turned up a few times. The chain has TRBV5-1 and TRBJ2-1; D is undetermined. The V and J ends lost 4 bases and 8 bases respectively, with 13 bases between them. The CDR3 loop spans 13 amino acids. Germline-derived CDR1 and CDR2 are SGHRS and YFSETQ. CDR3 nucleotides: TGCGCCAGCAGCGCACTATCCAGCCATGAGCAGTTCTTC. Translated: CASSALSSHEQFF. The full variable domain, completed using reference TRBV5-1 and TRBJ2-1, is KAGVTQTPRYLIKTRGQQVTLSCSPISGHRSVSWYQQTPGQGLQFLFEYFSETQRNKGNFPGRFSGRQFSNSRSEMNVSTLELGDSALYLCASSALSSHEQFFGPGTRLTVL.

The chain recombines TRBV6-1 with TRBJ2-3; perhaps TRBD1 as D (5 bases). V lost 6 bases and J 4 bases, leaving 14 bases between the germline ends. Germline V gene sequence: CDR1 MNHNS, CDR2 SASEGT. The CDR3 totals 14 residues. The CDR3 spells CASSATRRADTQYF. DNA for the CDR3: TGTGCCAGCAGCGCGACCCGCAGGGCAGATACGCAGTATTTT.

The chain employs TRBV7-9 and TRBJ1-2, with TRBD1 identical over 7 bases. J was trimmed by 2 bases and V by 5 bases; bases with no gene match: 5. Germline V lookup: CDR1 SEHNR, CDR2 FQNEAQ (reference sequence). The CDR3 is 14 amino acids. The CDR3 spells CASSVGTVNYGYTF. DNA of the CDR3: TGTGCCAGCAGCGTCGGGACAGTGAACTATGGCTACACCTTC.